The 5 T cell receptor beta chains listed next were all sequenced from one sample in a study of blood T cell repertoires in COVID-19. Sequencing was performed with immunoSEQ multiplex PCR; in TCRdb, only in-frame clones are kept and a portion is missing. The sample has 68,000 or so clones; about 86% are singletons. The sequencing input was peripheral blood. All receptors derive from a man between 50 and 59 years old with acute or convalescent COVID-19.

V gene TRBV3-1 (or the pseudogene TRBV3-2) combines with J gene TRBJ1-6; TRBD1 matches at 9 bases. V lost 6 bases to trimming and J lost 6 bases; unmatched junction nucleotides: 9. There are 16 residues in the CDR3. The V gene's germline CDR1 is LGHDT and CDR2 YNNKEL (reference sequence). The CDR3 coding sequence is TGTGCCAGCAGTCAGACGACAGGGGGGGGTAATTCACCCCTCCACTTT. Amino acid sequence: CASSQTTGGGNSPLHF.

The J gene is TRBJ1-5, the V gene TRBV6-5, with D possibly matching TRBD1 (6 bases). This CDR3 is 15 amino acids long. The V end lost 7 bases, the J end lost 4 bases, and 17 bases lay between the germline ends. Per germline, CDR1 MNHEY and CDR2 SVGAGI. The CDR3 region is CASTPRTALNQPQHF. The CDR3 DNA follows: TGTGCCAGCACCCCAAGGACAGCCCTGAATCAGCCCCAGCATTTT.

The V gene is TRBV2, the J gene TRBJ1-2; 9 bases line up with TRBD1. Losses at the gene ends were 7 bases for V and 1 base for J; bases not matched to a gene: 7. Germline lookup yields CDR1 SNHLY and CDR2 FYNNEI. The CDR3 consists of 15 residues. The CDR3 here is CASIRTGAINYGYTF. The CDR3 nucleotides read TGTGCCAGCATTCGGACAGGGGCGATTAACTATGGCTACACCTTC.

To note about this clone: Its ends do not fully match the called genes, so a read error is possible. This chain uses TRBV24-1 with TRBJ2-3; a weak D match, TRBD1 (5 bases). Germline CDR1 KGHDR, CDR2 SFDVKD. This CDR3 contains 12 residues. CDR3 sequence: CATSETTGTQYF. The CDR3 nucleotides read TGTGCCACCAGTGAAACTACAGGTACGCAGTATTTT.

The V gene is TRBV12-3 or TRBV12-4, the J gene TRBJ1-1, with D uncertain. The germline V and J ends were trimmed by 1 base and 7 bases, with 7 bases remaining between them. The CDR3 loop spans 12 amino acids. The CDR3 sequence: CASSLGGFEAFF. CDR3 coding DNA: TGTGCCAGCAGTTTAGGAGGATTTGAAGCTTTCTTT.